The 14 T cell receptor beta chains below come from one sample, sequenced in a study of ipilimumab plus nivolumab after autologous stem cell transplantation. TCRdb's table, derived via immunoSEQ multiplex PCR, lists solely in-frame clones and lacks some. Among over 2,000 clones, roughly 78% were seen once, and the ten largest hold over 45%. Sequencing was performed on PBMCs, taken in a trial of ipilimumab plus nivolumab as post-transplant consolidation. These receptors all stem from a male donor with multiple myeloma.

This clone was seen only a few times. The chain couples TRBV5-1 to TRBJ1-3; D is unresolved. This CDR3 contains 14 residues. Looked up from germline, CDR1 is SGHRS and CDR2 is YFSETQ. The V end lost 0 bases, the J end lost 2 bases, and 6 bases lay between the germline ends. Here the CDR3 DNA reads TGCGCCAGCAGCTTGGGGGGTGCTGGAAACACCATATATTTT. It specifies CASSLGGAGNTIYF.

V usage is TRBV27 and J usage is TRBJ1-2, with D tentatively TRBD1 (6 bases). V lost 3 bases, J lost 4 bases, and 12 bases lay in between. The CDR3 contains 14 residues. Per germline, CDR1 MNHEY and CDR2 SMNVEV (reference sequence). This chain's CDR3 is CASSFTGLGYGYTF. The CDR3, as DNA: TGTGCCAGCAGTTTCACAGGGCTGGGCTATGGCTACACCTTC.

The J gene is TRBJ2-1, the V gene TRBV11-1, with D tentatively TRBD1 or TRBD2 (6 bases each). Trimming took off 5 bases at V and 5 bases at J, with 22 bases between the two ends. CDR3 length equals 17 residues. The V gene's germline CDR1 is SGHAT and CDR2 FQDESV (reference sequence). This CDR3 is CASSLLGGGYLNNEQFF. CDR3 nucleotides: TGTGCCAGCAGCCTACTCGGGGGCGGGTATCTAAACAATGAGCAGTTCTTC.

This clone has a handful of counts. This sequence may be a read error, since a much larger clone differs from it by one base. The chain couples TRBV4-2 to TRBJ1-1; no reliable D call. The V and J ends lost 0 bases and 2 bases respectively, with 7 bases between them. Germline lookup yields CDR1 LGHNA and CDR2 YNFKEQ. The CDR3 is made up of 14 amino acids. The CDR3 DNA reads TGTGCCAGCAGCCAAGATTCGGGCAACACTGAAGCTTTCTTT. Its translation: CASSQDSGNTEAFF.

The chain is built from TRBV9 and TRBJ2-1; unclear D gene. This CDR3 has 15 residues. In germline, CDR1 is SGDLS, CDR2 YYNGEE. V dropped 0 bases and J dropped 0 bases, with 7 bases sitting between them. The CDR3 DNA follows: TGTGCCAGCAGCGTAGGCAGAGGCTCCTACAATGAGCAGTTCTTC. Translation: CASSVGRGSYNEQFF.

J is TRBJ2-7 and V is TRBV11-2, with 7 bases identical to TRBD2. The CDR3 extends over 15 amino acids. The trim removed 6 bases at V and 0 bases at J, leaving 8 bases unmatched. The V gene's germline CDR1 is SGHAT and CDR2 FQNNGV. The CDR3 DNA sequence: TGTGCCAGCAGATCTTTGGGGAGGGCCTCCTACGAGCAGTACTTC. Residues: CASRSLGRASYEQYF.

This sequence joins TRBV19 and TRBJ2-3; 9 positions agree with TRBD2. This CDR3 comprises 17 residues. Trimming cost V 6 bases and J 6 bases; bases outside gene matches: 16. Germline CDR1 LNHDA, CDR2 SQIVND (reference sequence). Here the CDR3 reads CASRRSEAGGPGDTQYF. CDR3 nucleotide sequence: TGTGCCAGTAGGCGATCAGAGGCGGGAGGGCCAGGGGATACGCAGTATTTT.

V usage is TRBV5-1 and J usage is TRBJ2-3; D perhaps matches TRBD1 (6 bases). From germline, CDR1 is SGHRS and CDR2 YFSETQ. This CDR3 has 18 residues. Between the trimmed V and J ends, which lost 4 bases and 6 bases, there was a span of 27 bases. The CDR3 here is CASSLDTPSLLGGDTQYF. The CDR3 DNA reads as TGCGCCAGCAGCCTTGACACCCCCAGTCTCCTAGGGGGTGATACGCAGTATTTT.

The chain employs TRBV5-1 and TRBJ2-1; D is unresolved. Germline-derived CDR1 and CDR2 are SGHRS and YFSETQ. The CDR3 covers 14 residues. Trimming pared 2 bases from V and 5 bases from J, leaving 11 bases between. CDR3 sequence reads: CASSFKANHNEQFF. DNA for the CDR3: TGCGCCAGCAGCTTCAAAGCGAACCACAATGAGCAGTTCTTC.

This chain links TRBV7-9 with TRBJ1-1; a weak D match, TRBD1 (5 bases). V gave up 0 bases and J gave up 8 bases, with 7 bases separating them. Looked up from germline, CDR1 is SEHNR and CDR2 is FQNEAQ (reference sequence). This CDR3 has 12 amino acids. This CDR3 is CASSLARGEAFF. The CDR3 coding sequence is TGTGCCAGCAGCTTAGCGCGGGGGGAAGCTTTCTTT. Full variable domain (remainder filled in from reference TRBV7-9 and TRBJ1-1): DTGVSQNPRHKITKRGQNVTFRCDPISEHNRLYWYRQTLGQGPEFLTYFQNEAQLEKSRLLSDRFSAERPKGSFSTLEIQRTEQGDSAMYLCASSLARGEAFFGQGTRLTVV.

This clone was seen once. V and J are TRBV27 and TRBJ2-5, with 10 bases fitting TRBD1. J lost 5 bases, V lost 6 bases, and 6 bases had no gene match. Germline CDR1 is MNHEY and CDR2 is SMNVEV (reference sequence). The CDR3 loop spans 14 amino acids. CDR3 protein: CASSLTGGAETQYF. In DNA form, the CDR3 reads TGTGCCAGCAGCCTGACAGGGGGCGCGGAGACCCAGTACTTC.

This rearrangement joins TRBV30 to TRBJ2-4; TRBD2 matches at 9 bases. Germline-derived CDR1 and CDR2 are GTSNPN and SVGIG (reference sequence). This CDR3 is 14 amino acids long. Trimming took 3 bases from V and 0 from J; bases not matched to a gene: 0. The CDR3 DNA is TGTGCCTGGAGACTAGCGGGAGCCAAAAACATTCAGTACTTC. Protein sequence: CAWRLAGAKNIQYF.

This clone appeared a few times. V usage is TRBV5-1 and J usage is TRBJ1-2; TRBD1 aligns across 9 bases. The CDR3 is made up of 14 amino acids. Trimming cost V 2 bases and J 6 bases; bases outside gene matches: 5. Germline values: CDR1 SGHRS, CDR2 YFSETQ. CDR3 in DNA: TGCGCCAGCAGCTTACGGACAGGGGAGAATGGCTACACCTTC. It yields the protein CASSLRTGENGYTF. Full variable domain (remainder filled in from reference TRBV5-1 and TRBJ1-2): KAGVTQTPRYLIKTRGQQVTLSCSPISGHRSVSWYQQTPGQGLQFLFEYFSETQRNKGNFPGRFSGRQFSNSRSEMNVSTLELGDSALYLCASSLRTGENGYTFGSGTRLTVV.

The genes are TRBV21-1 and TRBJ2-7; the D call in the table, TRBD2, was not verified against the DNA. TRBV21-1 is an annotated pseudogene. The CDR3 runs 18 residues. The CDR3 DNA is TGTGCCAGCAGCCACCGAGCCAAGCGGGAGTGGTTAAGGGACGAGCAGTACTTC. As protein: CASSHRAKREWLRDEQYF.